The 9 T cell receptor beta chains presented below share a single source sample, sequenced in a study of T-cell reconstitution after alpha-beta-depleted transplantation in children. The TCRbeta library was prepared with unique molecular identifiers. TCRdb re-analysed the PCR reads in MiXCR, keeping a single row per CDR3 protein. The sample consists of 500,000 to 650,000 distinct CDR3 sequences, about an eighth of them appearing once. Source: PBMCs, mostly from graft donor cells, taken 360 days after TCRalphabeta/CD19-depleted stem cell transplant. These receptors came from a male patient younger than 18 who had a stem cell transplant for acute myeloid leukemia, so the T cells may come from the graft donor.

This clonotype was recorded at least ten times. The CDR3 DNA sequence: TGTGCCAGCATGGGCCATACAGGGGGCTGGAGCAATCAGCCCCAGCATTTT. It yields the protein CASMGHTGGWSNQPQHF. V is TRBV12-3 or TRBV12-4 and J is TRBJ1-5; 9 nucleotides agree with TRBD1. The J segment lost 1 base and the V segment lost 7 bases, leaving 11 bases of the junction unmatched. This CDR3 has 17 residues.

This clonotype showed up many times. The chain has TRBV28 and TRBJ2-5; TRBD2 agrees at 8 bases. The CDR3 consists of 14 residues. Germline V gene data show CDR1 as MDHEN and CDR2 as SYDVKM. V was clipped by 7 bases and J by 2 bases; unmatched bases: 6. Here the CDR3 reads CASTEAGAQETQYF. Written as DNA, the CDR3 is TGTGCCAGCACCGAAGCGGGGGCACAAGAGACCCAGTACTTC.

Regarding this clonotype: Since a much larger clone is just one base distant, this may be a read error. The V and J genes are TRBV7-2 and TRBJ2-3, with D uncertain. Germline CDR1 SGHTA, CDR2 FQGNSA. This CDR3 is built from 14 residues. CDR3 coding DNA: TGTGCCAGCAGCCTCACCCCCAGCACAGATTCGCAGTATTTT. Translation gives CASSLTPSTDSQYF.

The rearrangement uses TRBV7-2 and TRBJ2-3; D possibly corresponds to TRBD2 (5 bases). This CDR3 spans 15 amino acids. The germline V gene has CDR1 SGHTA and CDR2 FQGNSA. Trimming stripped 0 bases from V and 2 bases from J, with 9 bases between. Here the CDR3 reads CASSLAGVYTDTQYF. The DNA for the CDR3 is TGTGCCAGCAGCTTAGCGGGAGTGTACACAGATACGCAGTATTTT. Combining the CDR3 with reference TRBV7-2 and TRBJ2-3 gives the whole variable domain GAGVSQSPSNKVTEKGKDVELRCDPISGHTALYWYRQSLGQGLEFLIYFQGNSAPDKSGLPSDRFSAERTGGSVSTLTIQRTQQEDSAVYLCASSLAGVYTDTQYFGPGTRLTVL.

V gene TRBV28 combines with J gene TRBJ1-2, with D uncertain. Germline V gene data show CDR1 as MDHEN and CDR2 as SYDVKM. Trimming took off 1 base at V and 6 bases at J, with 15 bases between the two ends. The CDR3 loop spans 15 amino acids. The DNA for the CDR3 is TGTGCCAGCAGTTTATTAGGCCGCTCAGGAGATGGCTACACCTTC. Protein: CASSLLGRSGDGYTF.

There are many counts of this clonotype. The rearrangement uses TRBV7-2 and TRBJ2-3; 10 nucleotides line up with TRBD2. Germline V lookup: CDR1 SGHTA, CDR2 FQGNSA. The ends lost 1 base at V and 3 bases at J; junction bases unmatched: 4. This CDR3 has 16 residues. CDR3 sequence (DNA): TGTGCCAGCAGCTTAGGGGCTAGCGGGAGAACAGATACGCAGTATTTT. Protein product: CASSLGASGRTDTQYF.

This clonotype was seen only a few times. CDR3 sequence (DNA): TGTGCCAGCAGTTTAGGACTAGCGGGCCCCTCCAATGAGCAGTTCTTC. Translation gives CASSLGLAGPSNEQFF. The gene calls are TRBV28 and TRBJ2-1, with TRBD2 matching 11 bases. Germline CDR1 is MDHEN and CDR2 is SYDVKM. The CDR3 is 16 residues long. The V gene end was trimmed by 2 bases and the J gene end by 6 bases; junction bases not matched to a gene: 6.

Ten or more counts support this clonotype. The CDR3 nucleotides read TGTGCCACCATAGGGACAGGGGCGACGAAGGTTGAAGCTTTCTTT. It specifies CATIGTGATKVEAFF. The chain employs TRBV24-1 and TRBJ1-1; 10 bases align to TRBD1. The CDR3 runs 15 residues. Germline trimming cut 8 bases from V and 7 bases from J; bases unmatched to any gene: 12. Germline-derived CDR1 and CDR2 are KGHDR and SFDVKD.

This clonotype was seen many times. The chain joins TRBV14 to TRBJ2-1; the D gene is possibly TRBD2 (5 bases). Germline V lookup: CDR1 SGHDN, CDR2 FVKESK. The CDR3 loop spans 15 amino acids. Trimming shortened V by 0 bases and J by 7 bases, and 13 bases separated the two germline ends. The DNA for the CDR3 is TGTGCCAGCAGCCAAGAAACCGGCGGGTGGAATGAGCAGTTCTTC. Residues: CASSQETGGWNEQFF.